Only a few counts were recorded for the clone carrying this TCR beta chain. The target antigen is unknown. The data were taken from a study of beta chain features in type 1 diabetes. About the study: Healthy donors and patients had similar age, gender and cell yields. Study-wide results and limits: TCRB CDR3s were moderately but significantly shorter in Type 1 diabetes patients in all four CD4+ subsets. For patients and controls alike, PCR might favor shorter templates to the same degree.

This CDR3 contains 15 residues. J was trimmed by 1 base and V by 8 bases; bases with no gene match: 7. TCRB transcripts that were expressed got sequenced, as all of the isolated RNA had been reverse transcribed. Profiling relied on immunoSEQ multiplex PCR, and the TCRdb table lists in-frame clones only, not all of them. The profile shows about 150,000 clones, 10% to 13% of them singletons. The chain recombines TRBV23-1 with TRBJ2-2, with 7 nucleotides matching TRBD2. TRBV23-1 is classed as an ORF, of uncertain function. The clonotype was recovered from a man under 40 with type 1 diabetes. The sample consisted of central memory CD4+ T cells from blood. DNA for the CDR3: TGCGCCAGCGTAGGGAGGGTACAGAACACCGGGGAGCTGTTTTTT. Translating it yields CASVGRVQNTGELFF.